The 6 T cell receptor beta chains presented below share a single source sample, sequenced in a study of T cell changes during pregnancy in multiple sclerosis. Profiled with immunoSEQ multiplex PCR; TCRdb holds only in-frame clones, not every one. The data show approximately 100,000 clones, about 92% seen once. Sequencing was performed on peripheral blood, taken after pregnancy. These receptors were collected from a female donor in good health, enrolled as a control in a pregnancy study.

This rearrangement joins TRBV27 to TRBJ2-7, with TRBD1 matching 7 bases. In germline, CDR1 is MNHEY, CDR2 SMNVEV (reference sequence). The CDR3 length is 15 residues. V dropped 5 bases and J dropped 2; count of bases not matched to a gene: 9. The DNA for the CDR3 is TGTGCCAGCAGTCCCCGACAGGGTATGGCCTACGAGCAGTACTTC. It is translated as CASSPRQGMAYEQYF.

This chain connects TRBV7-2 to TRBJ2-7; 10 nucleotides line up with TRBD2. The CDR3 is 14 residues long. Germline CDR1 SGHTA, CDR2 FQGNSA. The V and J ends lost 5 bases and 5 bases, in that order; junction bases with no gene match: 6. Written as DNA, the CDR3 is TGTGCCAGCAGCCTTATAGCGGGAGGTAACGAGCAGTACTTC. Its translation is CASSLIAGGNEQYF.

The V call is TRBV7-2, the J call TRBJ2-5, with TRBD2 identical over 9 bases. The CDR3 consists of 15 residues. The germline CDR1 and CDR2 sequences are SGHTA and FQGNSA. The junction had 7 bases not matched to a gene; V was cut back by 6 bases and J by 2 bases. The CDR3 nucleotides are TGTGCCAGCAGAATAGCGGGGGCCCGACAAGAGACCCAGTACTTC. Protein: CASRIAGARQETQYF.

This chain uses TRBV2 with TRBJ2-2; perhaps TRBD2 as D (6 bases). V gave up 3 bases and J gave up 8 bases, with 19 bases separating them. The CDR3 is 16 residues long. The germline CDR1 and CDR2 sequences are SNHLY and FYNNEI. CDR3 sequence (DNA): TGTGCCAGCAGTGATGGAGGGCCCCGGACTGTGGGGGAGCTGTTTTTT. As protein: CASSDGGPRTVGELFF.

The rearrangement uses TRBV7-9 and TRBJ2-2; perhaps TRBD1 as D (5 bases). The CDR3 totals 16 residues. The germline V gene has CDR1 SEHNR and CDR2 FQNEAQ (reference sequence). V was shortened by 0 bases and J by 6 bases, with 14 bases between the two germline ends. The CDR3 spells CASSLAKQGRAGELFF. DNA for the CDR3: TGTGCCAGCAGCTTAGCGAAGCAGGGAAGGGCCGGGGAGCTGTTTTTT.

The chain carries TRBV5-5 and TRBJ1-4; D unclear. CDR1 SGHKS and CDR2 YYEKEE come from the germline V gene (reference sequence). There are 17 residues in the CDR3. V dropped 2 bases and J dropped 0 bases, with 14 bases sitting between them. The CDR3 DNA reads TGTGCCAGCAGCTTACGCGCCACGAGGTCAACTAATGAAAAACTGTTTTTT. This gives the protein CASSLRATRSTNEKLFF.